This T cell receptor beta chain was retrieved from a study of CD4 T cells in relation to SARS-CoV-2 and coronaviruses. Study observations and caveats: This crossreactivity analysis covered spike protein alone, no other viral proteins. SARS-CoV-2-driven expansion was significantly weaker in crossreactive than monoreactive clones.

Repertoires were generated with immunoSEQ multiplex PCR, while TCRdb's copy carries only in-frame clones and drops some. Altogether roughly 71,000 clones are present, over 70% being singletons, with the ten largest covering over 1.5%. This clone was found once. Antigen unknown. Germline V gene sequence: CDR1 KGHSH, CDR2 LQKENI. Between the trimmed V and J ends, which lost 3 bases and 5 bases, there was a span of 9 bases. CDR3 length: 13 residues. The unexposed donors gave CD4+ T cells in about 2010-2018, prior to COVID-19. CD4 enrichment then naive enrichment separated naive from memory CD4+ cells. V is TRBV18 and J is TRBJ2-3; D is unresolved. The sequence came from a human donor in good health. The specimen was memory CD4+ T cells from PBMCs. The CDR3 nucleotides read TGTGCCAGCTCACCGACGCCAAGAGATACGCAGTATTTT. Amino acids: CASSPTPRDTQYF. Together with reference TRBV18 and TRBJ2-3, the CDR3 gives the full variable domain: NAGVMQNPRHLVRRRGQEARLRCSPMKGHSHVYWYRQLPEEGLKFMVYLQKENIIDESGMPKERFSAEFPKEGPSILRIQQVVRGDSAAYFCASSPTPRDTQYFGPGTRLTVL.